The clone carrying this T cell receptor beta chain occurred a few times. The sample belongs to a study of type 1 and type 2 diabetes patients. Germline loops: CDR1 LNHDA, CDR2 SQIVND (reference sequence). V shed 1 base and J 4 bases; nucleotides not matched to a gene: 5. CDR3 size: 15 residues. Amplification started from genomic DNA. A primer set of 30 forward and 13 reverse primers amplified the CDR3. Each CDR3 protein gets one entry after TCRdb re-called the multiplex PCR reads with MiXCR. In the table there are a few hundred thousand distinct CDR3 sequences, roughly 48% of which are singletons. Sequencing input: peripheral blood mononuclear cells (PBMCs). This TCR derives from a man aged 18 to 29 with type 2 diabetes. The V call is TRBV19, the J call TRBJ1-1; 8 nucleotides agree with TRBD1. The CDR3 region has the DNA TGTGCCAGTAGTATAGTCCCGACAGGGGCCACTGAAGCTTTCTTT. Its translation is CASSIVPTGATEAFF.